Below are 14 T cell receptor beta chains sequenced from a single sample in a study of blood T cell repertoires in COVID-19. Only in-frame clones appear in the TCRdb table, and some are missing; sequencing was by immunoSEQ multiplex PCR. The sample yields about 200,000 clones, just over 85% seen once. Sequenced input: PBMCs or T cells enriched from blood (not recorded which). The source of these receptors is a woman in her 40s with acute COVID-19.

This clone was recorded a few times. This chain joins TRBV11-2 and TRBJ2-5; D is possibly TRBD1 (6 bases). CDR1 SGHAT and CDR2 FQNNGV come from the germline V gene. This CDR3 is built from 14 residues. Trimming removed 1 base from V and 4 bases from J, with 10 bases in between. CDR3 protein: CASSLATGRETQYF. DNA for the CDR3: TGTGCCAGCAGCTTAGCGACAGGCAGAGAGACCCAGTACTTC.

This chain links TRBV7-2 with TRBJ2-2; D possibly corresponds to TRBD2 (6 bases). CDR1 and CDR2 (germline): SGHTA, FQGNSA. V lost 5 bases and J 1 base, leaving 14 bases between the germline ends. The CDR3 runs to 16 residues. CDR3 DNA sequence: TGTGCCAGCAGCCCGCCGGGACTGGGGAACACCGGGGAGCTGTTTTTT. Translated: CASSPPGLGNTGELFF.

The chain is built from TRBV7-9 and TRBJ1-1; D gene unclear. The CDR3 totals 12 residues. Trimming cost V 6 bases and J 5 bases, with 10 bases left between them. CDR1 is SEHNR and CDR2 is FQNEAQ in the germline V gene (reference sequence). CDR3 residues: CASRQEVTEAFF. The CDR3 DNA is TGTGCCAGCAGGCAAGAGGTGACTGAAGCTTTCTTT.

J is TRBJ2-7 and V is TRBV11-2; D is ambiguous. Germline assignment: CDR1 SGHAT and CDR2 FQNNGV. The CDR3 totals 12 residues. The ends were cut back, 2 bases at V and 11 bases at J, with 13 bases in the middle. CDR3 loop: CASSLTVTAEYF. The CDR3 DNA follows: TGTGCCAGCAGCTTAACGGTGACCGCGGAGTACTTC.

The chain carries TRBV4-2 and TRBJ2-1; 7 positions match TRBD2. With V trimmed by 0 bases and J by 9 bases, 2 bases remained unmatched. Looked up from germline, CDR1 is LGHNA and CDR2 is YNFKEQ. The CDR3 loop spans 13 amino acids. CDR3 bases: TGTGCCAGCAGCCAAGAGACTAGCACTGAGCAGTTCTTC. It translates to CASSQETSTEQFF.

This clone was detected only once. V is TRBV19 and J is TRBJ1-5; 12 nucleotides line up with TRBD1. V lost 5 bases and J lost 7; bases outside the gene matches: 9. Looked up from germline, CDR1 is LNHDA and CDR2 is SQIVND (reference sequence). The CDR3 is made up of 16 amino acids. CDR3 DNA: TGTGCCAGTAGTTCTCCGGGACAGGGGGCTGGGCAGCCCCAGCATTTT. Translation: CASSSPGQGAGQPQHF. Full variable domain (outside the CDR3, taken from reference TRBV19 and TRBJ1-5): DGGITQSPKYLFRKEGQNVTLSCEQNLNHDAMYWYRQDPGQGLRLIYYSQIVNDFQKGDIAEGYSVSREKKESFPLTVTSAQKNPTAFYLCASSSPGQGAGQPQHFGDGTRLSIL.

This clone was counted only a few times. The chain employs TRBV28 and TRBJ1-1; D perhaps matches TRBD1 (6 bases). The CDR3 is 14 residues long. In germline, CDR1 is MDHEN, CDR2 SYDVKM. V dropped 5 bases and J dropped 4 bases, with 14 bases sitting between them. Here the CDR3 DNA reads TGTGCCAGCAGTACCGGGGGGGGCGTCACTGAAGCTTTCTTT. Translation: CASSTGGGVTEAFF.

This sequence joins TRBV12-3 or TRBV12-4 and TRBJ2-7; D unclear. This CDR3 is built from 12 residues. The germline V and J ends were trimmed by 3 bases and 2 bases, with 5 bases remaining between them. CDR3 DNA: TGTGCCAGCAGTTTGGGCACCTACGAGCAGTACTTC. This gives the protein CASSLGTYEQYF.

The rearrangement uses TRBV18 and TRBJ2-5, with D perhaps matching TRBD2 (6 bases). CDR3 length equals 14 residues. The germline gives CDR1 KGHSH, CDR2 LQKENI. V was clipped by 0 bases and J by 4 bases, with 9 bases between them. In DNA form, the CDR3 reads TGTGCCAGCTCACCACCGGGGACTCCAGAGACCCAGTACTTC. Amino acids: CASSPPGTPETQYF.

The chain couples TRBV10-3 to TRBJ2-3; 14 bases are a match to TRBD2. Trimming took 5 bases from V and 6 from J; bases not matched to a gene: 4. CDR3 length equals 15 residues. CDR1 is ENHRY and CDR2 is SYGVKD in the germline V gene. The CDR3, as DNA: TGTGCCATCAGTCCCGGGACTAGCGGGAGCGATACGCAGTATTTT. Its protein is CAISPGTSGSDTQYF.

The V and J genes are TRBV5-6 and TRBJ2-7; 9 bases align to TRBD1. CDR3 length equals 16 residues. The germline V gene encodes CDR1 SGHDT and CDR2 YYEEEE. V lost 1 base and J lost 5; bases outside the gene matches: 10. The CDR3 loop is CASSLSGRDRAHEQYF. CDR3 in DNA: TGTGCCAGCAGCTTGTCTGGGCGGGACAGGGCTCACGAGCAGTACTTC.

The rearrangement links TRBV7-9 to TRBJ2-1, with D possibly being TRBD2 (6 bases). The CDR3 loop spans 16 amino acids. Deletions cut 5 bases from V and 5 bases from J, with 19 bases between. Germline V gene data show CDR1 as SEHNR and CDR2 as FQNEAQ (reference sequence). The CDR3 nucleotides are TGTGCCAGCAGCCCCTCAGTGAGGAGGGCACACAATGAGCAGTTCTTC. It encodes CASSPSVRRAHNEQFF.

J is TRBJ2-1 and V is TRBV25-1; 7 bases line up with TRBD2. V lost 6 bases, J lost 2 bases, and 10 bases stayed unmatched. Germline loops: CDR1 MGHDK, CDR2 SYGVNS. The CDR3 is made up of 16 amino acids. CDR3 nucleotide sequence: TGTGCCAGCAGCCCGGGAGGCGGAAGTGCCTACAATGAGCAGTTCTTC. This encodes CASSPGGGSAYNEQFF.

The rearrangement uses TRBV14 and TRBJ2-7; 9 bases map to TRBD1. This CDR3 region has 16 residues. The V segment lost 4 bases and the J segment 5 bases; nucleotides outside the gene matches: 12. CDR1 and CDR2 from the germline V gene are SGHDN and FVKESK. CDR3 nucleotides: TGTGCCAGCAGCCGCTCAGGGGACAGGGCACGAAACGAGCAGTACTTC. Translating it yields CASSRSGDRARNEQYF.